Each of the 25 T cell receptor beta chains below was sequenced from the same sample in a study of blood T cell repertoires in COVID-19. Using immunoSEQ multiplex PCR, the repertoire was profiled, and TCRdb retains in-frame clones only, with some absent. The sample has under 50,000 clones; about four fifths are singletons. The sequenced sample was peripheral blood. The receptors were sampled from a woman in her seventies with acute or convalescent COVID-19.

This chain joins TRBV3-1 (or the pseudogene TRBV3-2) and TRBJ1-3, with a possible D match to TRBD1 (5 bases). Trimming took off 4 bases at V and 1 base at J, with 8 bases between the two ends. CDR1 and CDR2 from the germline V gene are LGHDT and YNNKEL (reference sequence). The CDR3 is 14 residues long. CDR3 DNA: TGTGCCAGCAGCCGTCAGGGTTCTGGAAACACCATATATTTT. Amino acids: CASSRQGSGNTIYF.

V gene TRBV9 combines with J gene TRBJ2-1; a weak D match, TRBD1 (7 bases). Germline lookup yields CDR1 SGDLS and CDR2 YYNGEE. Deletions cut 4 bases from V and 7 bases from J, with 21 bases between. This CDR3 has 16 residues. CDR3 coding DNA: TGTGCCAGCAGCCCAGGTTCGGGGGCAGGGGGTAATGAGCAGTTCTTC. Translating it yields CASSPGSGAGGNEQFF.

In its sample, this clone was seen once. The CDR3 nucleotides are TGTGCCAGCAGTTACGGGGGACTAGCGTTAGATGAGCAGTTCTTC. As protein: CASSYGGLALDEQFF. The chain is built from TRBV6-2 or TRBV6-3 and TRBJ2-1; TRBD2 aligns across 10 bases. This CDR3 is 15 amino acids long. Looked up from germline, CDR1 is MNHEY and CDR2 is SVGEGT. Trimming cost V 2 bases and J 8 bases; bases outside gene matches: 6.

The V call is TRBV11-2, the J call TRBJ2-7; 11 positions match TRBD1. V trimming: 5 bases; J trimming: 2 bases; junction bases outside the gene matches: 5. Germline lookup yields CDR1 SGHAT and CDR2 FQNNGV. CDR3 length: 15 amino acids. CDR3 protein: CASSGGQGVTYEQYF. Here the CDR3 DNA reads TGTGCCAGCAGCGGGGGACAGGGGGTCACCTACGAGCAGTACTTC.

This rearrangement joins TRBV13 to TRBJ2-2, with 9 bases that match TRBD1. CDR3 length equals 17 residues. CDR1 PRHDT and CDR2 FYEKMQ come from the germline V gene (reference sequence). Trimming removed 5 bases from V and 3 bases from J; junction bases left unmatched: 10. CDR3 sequence reads: CASSRNPGQGHTGELFF. CDR3 bases: TGTGCCAGCAGCCGAAACCCGGGACAGGGACACACCGGGGAGCTGTTTTTT.

The chain is built from TRBV23-1 and TRBJ1-1, with D possibly being TRBD1 (5 bases). TRBV23-1 carries the ORF label, with uncertain function. The ends were cut back, 0 bases at V and 1 base at J, with 18 bases in the middle. The CDR3 sequence is 18 residues long. The CDR3 region is CASSQSGRPLGGNTEAFF. CDR3 in DNA: TGCGCCAGCAGTCAATCGGGACGCCCTTTGGGAGGGAACACTGAAGCTTTCTTT.

This rearrangement joins TRBV5-1 to TRBJ2-5, with TRBD1 as a possible D gene (7 bases). The CDR3 length is 15 residues. The V and J ends lost 4 bases and 1 base respectively, with 14 bases between them. CDR1 and CDR2 (germline): SGHRS, YFSETQ. The CDR3 DNA is TGCGCCAGCAGCATGACAGGGAGGTTCCAAGAGACCCAGTACTTC. Its translation: CASSMTGRFQETQYF.

Only a few counts were recorded for this clone. The genes are TRBV12-3 or TRBV12-4 and TRBJ1-5; D possibly corresponds to TRBD1 (5 bases). V gave up 1 base and J gave up 10 bases, with 11 bases separating them. The CDR3 has 13 residues. For the CDR3, the DNA is TGTGCCAGCAGTTTAGTCGACAGTCAACCCCAGCATTTT. The encoded protein is CASSLVDSQPQHF.

The chain couples TRBV27 to TRBJ2-4, with 7 bases that match TRBD1. J gave up 9 bases and V 8 bases, and 10 bases lay outside the gene matches. The germline V gene has CDR1 MNHEY and CDR2 SMNVEV (reference sequence). This CDR3 contains 13 residues. CDR3 sequence reads: CASRQGLEGIQYF. DNA of the CDR3: TGTGCCAGCCGACAGGGATTAGAGGGCATTCAGTACTTC.

V and J are TRBV9 and TRBJ2-3, with 8 nucleotides matching TRBD1. Trimming cost V 4 bases and J 0 bases; bases outside gene matches: 7. Germline loops: CDR1 SGDLS, CDR2 YYNGEE. The CDR3 consists of 16 residues. The CDR3 here is CASSLRTGTSTDTQYF. Written as DNA, the CDR3 is TGTGCCAGCAGCCTTAGGACAGGGACTAGCACAGATACGCAGTATTTT.

This rearrangement joins TRBV29-1 to TRBJ2-1; 14 nucleotides line up with TRBD2. CDR1 and CDR2 (germline): SQVTM, ANQGSEA. This CDR3 is 19 amino acids long. Losses at the gene ends were 3 bases for V and 6 bases for J; bases not matched to a gene: 16. CDR3 residues: CSVDTRVGTSGSFINEQFF. CDR3 in DNA: TGCAGCGTTGACACCCGGGTCGGGACTAGCGGGAGTTTCATCAATGAGCAGTTCTTC.

The chain links TRBV6-5 to TRBJ2-5; D is uncertain. This CDR3 has 15 amino acids. CDR1 is MNHEY, CDR2 SVGAGI, per germline. The V end lost 0 bases, the J end lost 3 bases, and 11 bases lay between the germline ends. CDR3 DNA sequence: TGTGCCAGCAGTTACTCGAGCACTCCCAAAGAGACCCAGTACTTC. Encoded protein: CASSYSSTPKETQYF.

V and J are TRBV28 and TRBJ2-3; 14 bases map to TRBD2. V gave up 4 bases and J gave up 4 bases; unmatched junction bases: 13. Germline V gene lookup returns CDR1 MDHEN and CDR2 SYDVKM. This CDR3 spans 19 amino acids. CDR3 protein: CASSSHGLAGGFLADTQYF. CDR3 sequence (DNA): TGTGCCAGCAGTTCACACGGACTAGCGGGAGGATTTCTCGCAGATACGCAGTATTTT.

The V gene is TRBV7-9, the J gene TRBJ2-2; D is possibly TRBD1 (5 bases). CDR1 is SEHNR, CDR2 FQNEAQ, per germline (reference sequence). This CDR3 is built from 11 residues. The ends were cut back, 4 bases at V and 11 bases at J, with 8 bases in the middle. The CDR3 sequence is CASSSTVELFF. CDR3 bases: TGTGCCAGCAGCTCGACAGTTGAGCTGTTTTTT.

This clone has only a few counts. The J gene is TRBJ2-2, the V gene TRBV14; D gene uncertain. Trimming removed 1 base from V and 3 bases from J, with 12 bases in between. The CDR3 extends over 16 amino acids. Germline assignment: CDR1 SGHDN and CDR2 FVKESK. For the CDR3, the DNA is TGTGCCAGCAGCCAAGTCTGGCCAGATTACACCGGGGAGCTGTTTTTT. Its translation: CASSQVWPDYTGELFF.

The chain links TRBV21-1 to TRBJ1-2; the D call of TRBD1 is as the table states it, not checked on the DNA. TRBV21-1 represents a pseudogene. There are 16 residues in the CDR3. The CDR3 DNA sequence: TGTGCCAGCGGAAGGGGTAAGGCGGACCATTCCTATGGCTACACCTTC. Protein sequence: CASGRGKADHSYGYTF.

J is TRBJ1-6 and V is TRBV2; TRBD1 is a possible D gene (6 bases). This CDR3 is built from 15 residues. The germline V and J ends were trimmed by 7 bases and 6 bases, with 16 bases remaining between them. Germline V lookup: CDR1 SNHLY, CDR2 FYNNEI. The DNA of the CDR3 is TGTGCCAGCACCTCAAGACAGGCCGGTAATTCACCCCTCCACTTT. This sequence encodes CASTSRQAGNSPLHF.

The chain joins TRBV6-4 to TRBJ1-1, with 7 positions matching TRBD1. Germline CDR1 is MRHNA and CDR2 is SNTAGT. Trimming removed 6 bases from V and 1 base from J; junction bases left unmatched: 5. CDR3 length equals 14 residues. CDR3 sequence: CASRSTGTNTEAFF. The CDR3 DNA sequence: TGTGCCAGCAGATCGACAGGGACGAACACTGAAGCTTTCTTT.

This sequence joins TRBV30 and TRBJ1-5; possible D gene TRBD1, 6 bases. V was pared by 3 bases and J by 2 bases, with 17 bases between. Germline loops: CDR1 GTSNPN, CDR2 SVGIG (reference sequence). The CDR3 extends over 16 amino acids. As DNA, the CDR3 is TGTGCCTGGAGAGGAAAGGGGGATAGGGGCAATCAGCCCCAGCATTTT. It is translated as CAWRGKGDRGNQPQHF. The variable domain in full, with the rest retrieved from reference TRBV30 and TRBJ1-5, is SQTIHQWPATLVQPVGSPLSLECTVEGTSNPNLYWYRQAAGRGLQLLFYSVGIGQISSEVPQNLSASRPQDRQFILSSKKLLLSDSGFYLCAWRGKGDRGNQPQHFGDGTRLSIL.

The gene calls are TRBV19 and TRBJ2-7, with 9 bases that match TRBD1. This CDR3 is 14 amino acids long. The junction had 8 bases not matched to a gene; V was cut back by 6 bases and J by 5 bases. Germline-derived CDR1 and CDR2 are LNHDA and SQIVND (reference sequence). The CDR3 loop reads CASRSGTGFHEQYF. CDR3 in DNA: TGTGCCAGTAGATCCGGGACAGGGTTCCACGAGCAGTACTTC. Full variable domain (remainder filled in from reference TRBV19 and TRBJ2-7): DGGITQSPKYLFRKEGQNVTLSCEQNLNHDAMYWYRQDPGQGLRLIYYSQIVNDFQKGDIAEGYSVSREKKESFPLTVTSAQKNPTAFYLCASRSGTGFHEQYFGPGTRLTVT.

This chain links TRBV11-2 with TRBJ2-1; TRBD2 agrees at 7 bases. The V segment lost 0 bases and the J segment 0 bases; nucleotides outside the gene matches: 11. In germline, CDR1 is SGHAT, CDR2 FQNNGV. The CDR3 consists of 19 residues. The CDR3 protein is CASSLDGYAGGSSYNEQFF. CDR3 DNA: TGTGCCAGCAGCTTAGATGGGTACGCTGGCGGGAGCTCCTACAATGAGCAGTTCTTC.

This chain uses TRBV19 with TRBJ1-4; D unclear. V lost 6 bases to trimming and J lost 0 bases, with 8 bases between them. CDR1 is LNHDA and CDR2 is SQIVND in the germline V gene (reference sequence). The CDR3 covers 14 residues. CDR3 loop: CASRQRATNEKLFF. The DNA for the CDR3 is TGTGCCAGTAGACAACGTGCAACTAATGAAAAACTGTTTTTT.

The rearrangement uses TRBV7-6 and TRBJ1-6; 10 nucleotides match TRBD1. This CDR3 has 16 residues. CDR1 is SGHVS, CDR2 FNYEAQ, per germline. J lost 10 bases, V lost 6 bases, and 12 bases had no gene match. CDR3 protein: CASSPGQGVMDSPLHF. The CDR3 DNA reads TGTGCCAGCAGTCCCGGACAGGGGGTGATGGACTCACCCCTCCACTTT.

V is TRBV19 and J is TRBJ1-5, with D possibly TRBD1 on 6 matching bases. The CDR3 runs to 15 residues. V was clipped by 5 bases and J by 2 bases, with 13 bases between them. CDR1 and CDR2 (germline): LNHDA, SQIVND (reference sequence). CDR3 protein: CASSPHRAGNQPQHF. DNA for the CDR3: TGTGCCAGTAGTCCCCACAGGGCGGGCAATCAGCCCCAGCATTTT.

The chain links TRBV25-1 to TRBJ1-1; TRBD1 aligns across 12 bases. The V segment lost 8 bases and the J segment 8 bases; nucleotides outside the gene matches: 12. Germline loops: CDR1 MGHDK, CDR2 SYGVNS. The CDR3 is 15 amino acids. This CDR3 reads CASSGSGQGAREAFF. The DNA for the CDR3 is TGTGCCAGCTCAGGGTCGGGACAGGGGGCGAGGGAAGCTTTCTTT.